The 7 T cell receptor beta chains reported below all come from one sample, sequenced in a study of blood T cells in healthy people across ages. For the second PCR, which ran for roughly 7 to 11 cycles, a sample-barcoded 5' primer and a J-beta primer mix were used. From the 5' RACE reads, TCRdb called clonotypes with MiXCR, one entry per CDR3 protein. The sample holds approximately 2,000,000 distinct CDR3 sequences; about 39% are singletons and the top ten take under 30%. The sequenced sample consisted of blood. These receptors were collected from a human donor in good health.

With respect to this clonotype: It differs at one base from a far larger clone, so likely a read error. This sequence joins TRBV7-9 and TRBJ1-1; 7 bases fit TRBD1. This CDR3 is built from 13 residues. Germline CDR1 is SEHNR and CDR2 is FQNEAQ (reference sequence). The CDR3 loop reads CTSSRTGNTEAFF. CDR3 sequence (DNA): TGTACCAGCAGCCGGACAGGGAACACTGAAGCTTTCTTT.

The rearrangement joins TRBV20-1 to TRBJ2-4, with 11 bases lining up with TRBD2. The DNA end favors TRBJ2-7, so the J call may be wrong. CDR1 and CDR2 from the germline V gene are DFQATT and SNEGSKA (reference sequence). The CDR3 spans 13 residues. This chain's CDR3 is CSGGTSGTYEQYF. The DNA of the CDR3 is TGCAGTGGAGGGACTAGCGGTACCTACGAGCAGTACTTC.

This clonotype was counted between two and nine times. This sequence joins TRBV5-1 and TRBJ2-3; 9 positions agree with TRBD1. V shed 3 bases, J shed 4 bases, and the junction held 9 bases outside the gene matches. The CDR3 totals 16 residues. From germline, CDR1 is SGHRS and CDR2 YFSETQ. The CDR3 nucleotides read TGCGCCAGCAGCTCCAACCGGGACAGGGTTCCAGATACGCAGTATTTT. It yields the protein CASSSNRDRVPDTQYF.

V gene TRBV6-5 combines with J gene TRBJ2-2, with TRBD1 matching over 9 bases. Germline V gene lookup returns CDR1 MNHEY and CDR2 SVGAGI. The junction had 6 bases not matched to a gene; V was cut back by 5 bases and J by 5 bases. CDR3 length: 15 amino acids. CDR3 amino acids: CASSRTGGRTGELFF. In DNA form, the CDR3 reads TGTGCCAGCAGTCGAACAGGGGGCCGGACCGGGGAGCTGTTTTTT.

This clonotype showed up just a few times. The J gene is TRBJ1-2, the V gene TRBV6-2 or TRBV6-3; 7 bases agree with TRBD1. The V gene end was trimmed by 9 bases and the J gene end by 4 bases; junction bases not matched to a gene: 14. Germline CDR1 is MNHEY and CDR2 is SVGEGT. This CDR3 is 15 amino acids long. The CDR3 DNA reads TGTGCCAGTAGACCAGGCGCAGCAGGGGGCTATGGCTACACCTTC. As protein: CASRPGAAGGYGYTF.

CDR3 sequence (DNA): TGTGCCAGCAGCGGCACTAGGGAGCAGTTCTTC. As protein: CASSGTREQFF. V gene TRBV9 combines with J gene TRBJ2-1, with a weak D call TRBD2 (5 bases). This CDR3 comprises 11 residues. CDR1 and CDR2 from the germline V gene are SGDLS and YYNGEE. The V end lost 3 bases, the J end lost 10 bases, and 8 bases lay between the germline ends.

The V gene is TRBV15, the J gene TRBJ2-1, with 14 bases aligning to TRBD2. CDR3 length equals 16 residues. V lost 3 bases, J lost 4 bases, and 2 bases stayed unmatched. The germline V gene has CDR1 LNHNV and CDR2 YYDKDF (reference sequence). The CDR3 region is CATSRRTSGGYNEQFF. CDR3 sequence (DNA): TGTGCCACCAGCAGGAGGACTAGCGGGGGGTACAATGAGCAGTTCTTC. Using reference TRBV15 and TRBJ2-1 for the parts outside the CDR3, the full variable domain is DAMVIQNPRYQVTQFGKPVTLSCSQTLNHNVMYWYQQKSSQAPKLLFHYYDKDFNNEADTPDNFQSRRPNTSFCFLDIRSPGLGDTAMYLCATSRRTSGGYNEQFFGPGTRLTVL.